This is a list of T cell receptor beta chains from one sample in a study of T cell clonotyping in hematopoietic cell transplantation. Profiled with immunoSEQ multiplex PCR; TCRdb holds only in-frame clones, not every one. The sample includes some 5,100 clones, around 27% seen only once; the top ten take around an eighth. The sequences come from peripheral blood mononuclear cells, collected 180 days after allogeneic stem cell transplant. The receptor set was obtained from a male patient between 35 and 55 years old who had an allogeneic stem cell transplant from an unrelated donor, so the T cells may come from the graft donor. Some clones in this sample may be carry-over from other donors' samples. CDR3s include the opening cysteine and the closing phenylalanine or tryptophan.

j_gene | v_gene | CDR3aa
TRBJ2-7 | TRBV9 | CASSPSALRYEQYF
TRBJ2-5 | TRBV25-1 | CASSNPGTSEETQYF
TRBJ2-3 | TRBV7-2 | CASSLISGTDTQYF
TRBJ2-5 | TRBV15 | CATSRDRGLGETQYF
TRBJ1-2 | TRBV9 | CASSGAIGPFGYTF
TRBJ1-5 | TRBV30 | CAWSRPQHF
TRBJ2-7 | TRBV6-5 | CASSLRQRDEQYF
TRBJ1-2 | TRBV30 | CAWSADADSIYGYTF
TRBJ2-7 | TRBV27 | CASSPSGTLTYEQYF
TRBJ2-7 | TRBV21-1 | CASTKGDGGYEQYF
TRBJ2-7 | TRBV28 | CASRFSYEQYF
TRBJ2-2 | TRBV30 | CAWTRDPQTNTGELFF
TRBJ2-5 | TRBV4-1 | CASSPTVAGEETQYF
TRBJ1-1 | TRBV25-1 | CASSLRDTEAFF
TRBJ1-2 | TRBV29-1 | CSVEQANYGYTF
TRBJ2-5 | TRBV6-6 | CASSPQETQYF
TRBJ2-3 | TRBV5-1 | CASSQADTQYF
TRBJ1-1 | TRBV30 | CAWGADGNTEAFF
TRBJ1-2 | TRBV29-1 | CSVGLTRGHGYTF
TRBJ1-6 | TRBV28 | CASSSGTGPDSPLHF
TRBJ2-5 | TRBV20-1 | CSAQDQETQYF
TRBJ1-5 | TRBV23-1 | CASRRQGHSNQPQHF
TRBJ1-6 | TRBV7-2 | CASNFEGPDPLHF
TRBJ2-7 | TRBV4-3 | CASSQGGLLTREQYF
TRBJ2-7 | TRBV5-6 | CASSLVGATYEQYF
TRBJ2-7 | TRBV4-1 | CASSRGRGDAYEQYF
TRBJ1-4 | TRBV29-1 | CSVEVASDEKLFF
TRBJ1-1 | TRBV30 | CAWSGGGKKAFF
TRBJ1-2 | TRBV7-2 | CASSLGGYRENYGYTF
TRBJ2-5 | TRBV30 | CAWSVGLAGAGETQYF
TRBJ1-4 | TRBV6-6 | CASSGDRGVEKLFF
TRBJ1-2 | TRBV4-2 | CASSHEEGVYYGYTF
TRBJ1-4 | TRBV30 | CGRDEGLGKLFF
TRBJ1-2 | TRBV5-6 | CASSLVPGLGYTF
TRBJ2-5 | TRBV5-4 | CASSWTGGSETQYF
TRBJ2-7 | TRBV30 | CAWSVTGDEQYF
TRBJ2-3 | TRBV20-1 | CSAGPGLAQYF
TRBJ1-4 | TRBV30 | CAWSVQREKLFF
TRBJ2-7 | TRBV10-3 | CAHSRTDYEQYF
TRBJ2-5 | TRBV30 | CACSLRPETQYF